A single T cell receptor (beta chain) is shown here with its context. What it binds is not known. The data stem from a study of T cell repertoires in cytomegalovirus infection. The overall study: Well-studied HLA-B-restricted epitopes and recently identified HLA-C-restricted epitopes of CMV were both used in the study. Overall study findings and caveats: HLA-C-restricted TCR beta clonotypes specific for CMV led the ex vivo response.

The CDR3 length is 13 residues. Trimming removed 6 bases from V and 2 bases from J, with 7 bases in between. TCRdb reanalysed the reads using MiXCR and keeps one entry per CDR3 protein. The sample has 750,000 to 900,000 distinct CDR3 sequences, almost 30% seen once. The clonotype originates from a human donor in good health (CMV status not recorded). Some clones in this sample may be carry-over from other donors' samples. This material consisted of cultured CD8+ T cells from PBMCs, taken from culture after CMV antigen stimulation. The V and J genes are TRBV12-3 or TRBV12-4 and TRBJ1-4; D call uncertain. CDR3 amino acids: CASSDNTNEKLFF. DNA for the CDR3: TGTGCCAGCAGCGACAATACTAATGAAAAACTGTTTTTT.